The text below deals with one TCR beta chain. Its cognate antigen is unknown. This entry is derived from a study of cytotoxic CD8 clonotypes in ibrutinib-treated CLL. Turning to the study itself: Complete response was seen in 2 patients and partial in approximately 24; about twelve progressed and around 14 stayed remitted after a median 68 months. Study outcomes and limitations: Higher clonality was seen at ibrutinib response and a return toward baseline at progression.

Method: immunoSEQ multiplex PCR; TCRdb's copy keeps in-frame clones and lacks some. Of some 13,000 clones in the sample, 50% to 55% were seen once. Cryopreserved PBMCs supplied about 1.8 micrograms of genomic DNA for TCR beta libraries. Between the trimmed V and J ends, which lost 7 bases and 2 bases, there was a span of 17 bases. Germline loops: CDR1 LNHDA, CDR2 SQIVND (reference sequence). The CDR3 has 15 residues. This TCR came from a human donor with chronic lymphocytic leukemia. The rearrangement links TRBV19 to TRBJ1-1; D unresolved. Sequences were derived from PBMCs, sampled at a 24-month disease-progression time point, from a patient treated with ibrutinib. CDR3 bases: TGTGCCAGTACCTCATACCCCATAGGCAACACTGAAGCTTTCTTT. This sequence encodes CASTSYPIGNTEAFF.